These 23 T cell receptor beta chains came from one sample sequenced in a study of blood T cell repertoires in COVID-19. Clones were read by immunoSEQ multiplex PCR, and TCRdb kept only the in-frame ones, dropping some. This sample has about 46,000 clones, with roughly four fifths found just once. Material for sequencing was peripheral blood. These receptors were taken from a man aged 55 to 69 with active COVID-19.

This CDR3 reads CAISGGLSGNTIYF. DNA of the CDR3: TGTGCCATCAGTGGGGGACTCTCTGGAAACACCATATATTTT. V gene TRBV10-3 combines with J gene TRBJ1-3, with a tentative D call TRBD1 (5 bases). In germline, CDR1 is ENHRY, CDR2 SYGVKD. Trimming removed 4 bases at V and 0 bases at J, with 7 bases between. The CDR3 contains 14 residues.

The chain links TRBV4-3 to TRBJ2-1, with D possibly TRBD1 on 5 matching bases. Looked up from germline, CDR1 is LGHNA and CDR2 is YSLEER. Trimming left V 3 bases short and J 4 bases short, with 10 bases between. The CDR3 extends over 14 amino acids. The CDR3 DNA reads as TGCGCCAGCAGCCATCAAGCAGGGTACAATGAGCAGTTCTTC. Its protein is CASSHQAGYNEQFF.

This sequence joins TRBV30 and TRBJ2-2; D unresolved. The germline V gene encodes CDR1 GTSNPN and CDR2 SVGIG (reference sequence). The CDR3 has 14 residues. V was cut by 0 bases and J by 2 bases, with 7 bases left in between. The CDR3 loop reads CAWSVLPNTGELFF. The CDR3 DNA reads as TGTGCCTGGAGTGTACTTCCAAACACCGGGGAGCTGTTTTTT.

This clone was counted once. The rearrangement links TRBV4-2 to TRBJ2-7, with 10 bases that match TRBD1. The CDR3 totals 15 residues. V lost 3 bases and J lost 7; bases outside the gene matches: 9. In germline, CDR1 is LGHNA, CDR2 YNFKEQ. CDR3 sequence: CASSQMTGGAGEQYF. CDR3 nucleotide sequence: TGTGCCAGCAGCCAGATGACAGGGGGCGCGGGGGAGCAGTACTTC.

This clone has just a few counts. This chain connects TRBV9 to TRBJ1-3; no reliable D call. Trimming removed 1 base from V and 0 bases from J, with 8 bases in between. Germline lookup yields CDR1 SGDLS and CDR2 YYNGEE. The CDR3 extends over 15 amino acids. CDR3 sequence: CASSVTGSSGNTIYF. The CDR3 nucleotides read TGTGCCAGCAGCGTAACGGGGTCCTCTGGAAACACCATATATTTT.

This chain uses TRBV15 with TRBJ1-1; 8 positions match TRBD1. The CDR3 has 15 amino acids. Trimming cost V 5 bases and J 3 bases; bases outside gene matches: 8. The germline CDR1 and CDR2 sequences are LNHNV and YYDKDF (reference sequence). The CDR3 sequence is CATSSRDRGYTEAFF. The CDR3 DNA follows: TGTGCCACCAGCTCACGAGACAGGGGTTACACTGAAGCTTTCTTT.

This clone was recorded a few times. The chain uses TRBV2 and TRBJ1-4; 10 bases are a match to TRBD1. J gave up 6 bases and V 6 bases, and 4 bases lay outside the gene matches. The CDR3 is 14 residues long. Germline V lookup: CDR1 SNHLY, CDR2 FYNNEI. The CDR3 here is CASSRDRGYEKLFF. The CDR3 nucleotides are TGTGCCAGCAGCCGGGACAGGGGTTATGAAAAACTGTTTTTT.

This chain links TRBV6-5 with TRBJ1-2; no clear D. Germline values: CDR1 MNHEY, CDR2 SVGAGI. This CDR3 is 12 amino acids long. The V end lost 5 bases, the J end lost 0 bases, and 4 bases lay between the germline ends. The CDR3 bases are TGTGCCAGCAGTCGGGCTAACTATGGCTACACCTTC. Protein: CASSRANYGYTF.

The chain employs TRBV28 and TRBJ2-2; 7 nucleotides align to TRBD2. There are 14 residues in the CDR3. J lost 6 bases, V lost 3 bases, and 4 bases had no gene match. The germline gives CDR1 MDHEN, CDR2 SYDVKM. The CDR3 DNA reads TGTGCCAGCAGTTTCTCCCTAGCGGCCGGGGAGCTGTTTTTT. It specifies CASSFSLAAGELFF.

This chain connects TRBV18 to TRBJ2-7; no definite D call. V was shortened by 3 bases and J by 4 bases, with 4 bases between the two germline ends. CDR3 length: 11 amino acids. Per the germline V gene, CDR1 is KGHSH and CDR2 is LQKENI. The chain's CDR3 is CASSPGYEQYF. The DNA of the CDR3 is TGTGCCAGCTCACCCGGTTACGAGCAGTACTTC.

The V call is TRBV12-3 or TRBV12-4, the J call TRBJ2-7; possible D gene TRBD2, 6 bases. Trimming cost V 3 bases and J 5 bases, with 11 bases left between them. The CDR3 contains 13 residues. CDR3 DNA: TGTGCCAGCAGTTTTGCGGGGCTGGACGAGCAGTACTTC. This translates into CASSFAGLDEQYF.

The chain joins TRBV19 to TRBJ2-7, with a possible D match to TRBD1 (6 bases). This CDR3 has 14 residues. Germline loops: CDR1 LNHDA, CDR2 SQIVND (reference sequence). V was pared by 4 bases and J by 1 base, with 11 bases between. CDR3 in DNA: TGTGCCAGTAGTAGACGTCAGGGGTCCTACGAGCAGTACTTC. Translation gives CASSRRQGSYEQYF.

In this sample, this clone turned up once. The genes are TRBV30 and TRBJ2-3, with 9 bases aligning to TRBD2. V was clipped by 1 base and J by 4 bases; unmatched bases: 6. Germline V gene lookup returns CDR1 GTSNPN and CDR2 SVGIG (reference sequence). The CDR3 consists of 15 residues. The CDR3 loop is CAWSAGGRGADTQYF. The CDR3, as DNA: TGTGCCTGGAGTGCCGGCGGGAGGGGAGCAGATACGCAGTATTTT.

To note about this clone: No conserved phenylalanine or tryptophan is present at the end of the CDR3, so a read error is the likely explanation. No DNA is shown, since the ends of the CDR3 on it are uncertain; the CDR3 is the one TCRdb lists. This sequence joins TRBV7-3 and TRBJ1-1; the D call of TRBD1 is as the table states it, not checked on the DNA. The CDR3 length is 9 residues, termini included. The germline gives CDR1 SGHTA, CDR2 FQGTGA. CDR3 sequence reads: CASSFGRTG.

The chain has TRBV7-2 and TRBJ2-5; 10 bases fit TRBD2. This CDR3 comprises 16 residues. CDR1 and CDR2 (germline): SGHTA, FQGNSA. J gave up 5 bases and V 4 bases, and 10 bases lay outside the gene matches. The CDR3: CASSSRSGGAYETQYF. The DNA for the CDR3 is TGTGCCAGCAGCTCCCGGAGCGGGGGGGCTTATGAGACCCAGTACTTC. Full variable domain (rest looked up from reference TRBV7-2 and TRBJ2-5): GAGVSQSPSNKVTEKGKDVELRCDPISGHTALYWYRQSLGQGLEFLIYFQGNSAPDKSGLPSDRFSAERTGGSVSTLTIQRTQQEDSAVYLCASSSRSGGAYETQYFGPGTRLLVL.

The chain recombines TRBV11-3 with TRBJ2-3; 7 bases are a match to TRBD2. CDR1 is SGHNT, CDR2 YENEEA, per germline. V lost 1 base, J lost 1 base, and 11 bases stayed unmatched. The CDR3 sequence is 18 residues long. The CDR3: CASSLASCGSGGTDTQYF. The CDR3 coding sequence is TGTGCCAGCAGCTTAGCCTCGTGTGGGAGCGGGGGCACAGATACGCAGTATTTT.

The CDR3: CASMGEGYSNQPQHF. The CDR3, as DNA: TGTGCCAGTATGGGGGAGGGGTATAGCAATCAGCCCCAGCATTTT. The gene calls are TRBV19 and TRBJ1-5; a weak D match, TRBD1 (5 bases). Trimming stripped 7 bases from V and 0 bases from J, with 13 bases between. This CDR3 contains 15 residues. CDR1 and CDR2 from the germline V gene are LNHDA and SQIVND (reference sequence).

The rearrangement uses TRBV7-6 and TRBJ1-1; 8 nucleotides line up with TRBD1. Germline CDR1 and CDR2: SGHVS and FNYEAQ. The CDR3 totals 15 residues. V lost 1 base, J lost 0 bases, and 1 base stayed unmatched. This CDR3 reads CASSLGTGMNTEAFF. For the CDR3, the DNA is TGTGCCAGCAGCTTAGGGACAGGGATGAACACTGAAGCTTTCTTT.

This chain links TRBV5-1 with TRBJ2-3, with unresolved D. CDR3 length: 15 residues. Germline-derived CDR1 and CDR2 are SGHRS and YFSETQ. V was clipped by 3 bases and J by 0 bases, with 11 bases between them. The CDR3 region has the DNA TGCGCCAGCAGCTCCCCCTACCCTAGCACAGATACGCAGTATTTT. It is translated as CASSSPYPSTDTQYF.

This rearrangement joins TRBV28 to TRBJ2-5, with TRBD2 identical over 9 bases. There are 12 residues in the CDR3. Germline V gene lookup returns CDR1 MDHEN and CDR2 SYDVKM. V was clipped by 9 bases and J by 5 bases; unmatched bases: 4. For the CDR3, the DNA is TGTGCCAGTAGCGGGAGTGTGGAGACCCAGTACTTC. Translated, it gives CASSGSVETQYF.

The V call is TRBV7-2, the J call TRBJ2-2; 8 nucleotides agree with TRBD2. The germline V gene encodes CDR1 SGHTA and CDR2 FQGNSA. The CDR3 covers 16 residues. The V and J ends lost 3 bases and 2 bases, in that order; junction bases with no gene match: 5. The CDR3 coding sequence is TGTGCCAGCAGCTTGAACGGGGGGGCAAACACCGGGGAGCTGTTTTTT. Its protein product is CASSLNGGANTGELFF.

CDR3 sequence: CASSVGPGGTGELFF. DNA of the CDR3: TGTGCCAGCAGCGTAGGTCCAGGGGGCACCGGGGAGCTGTTTTTT. The rearrangement uses TRBV9 and TRBJ2-2; 7 bases align to TRBD1. Looked up from germline, CDR1 is SGDLS and CDR2 is YYNGEE. The CDR3 is made up of 15 amino acids. With V trimmed by 0 bases and J by 4 bases, 3 bases remained unmatched.

The rearrangement uses TRBV6-5 and TRBJ2-1; 11 nucleotides align to TRBD2. The J segment lost 4 bases and the V segment lost 4 bases, leaving 3 bases of the junction unmatched. CDR1 and CDR2 from the germline V gene are MNHEY and SVGAGI. The CDR3 runs to 15 residues. CDR3 amino acids: CASSLLAGEYNEQFF. The CDR3 DNA is TGTGCCAGCAGTTTACTAGCGGGAGAATACAATGAGCAGTTCTTC.